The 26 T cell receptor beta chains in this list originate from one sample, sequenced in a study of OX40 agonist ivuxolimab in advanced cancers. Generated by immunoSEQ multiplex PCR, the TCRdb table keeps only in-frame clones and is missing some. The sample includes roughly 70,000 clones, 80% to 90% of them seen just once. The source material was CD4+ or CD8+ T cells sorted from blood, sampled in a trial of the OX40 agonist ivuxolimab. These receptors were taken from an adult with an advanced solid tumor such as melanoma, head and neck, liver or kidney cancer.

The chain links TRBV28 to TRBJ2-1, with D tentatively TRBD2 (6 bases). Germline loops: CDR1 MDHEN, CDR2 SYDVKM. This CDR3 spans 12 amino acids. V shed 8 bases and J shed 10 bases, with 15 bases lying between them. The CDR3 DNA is TGTGCCAGCTTAGCGGAGGGGAGAGAGCAGTTCTTC. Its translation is CASLAEGREQFF.

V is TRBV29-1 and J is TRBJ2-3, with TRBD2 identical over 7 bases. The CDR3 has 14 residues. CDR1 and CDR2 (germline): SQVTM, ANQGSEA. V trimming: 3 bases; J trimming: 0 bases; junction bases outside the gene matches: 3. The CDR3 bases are TGCAGCGTTGAGGGTAGCGGGAGCACAGATACGCAGTATTTT. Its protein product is CSVEGSGSTDTQYF.

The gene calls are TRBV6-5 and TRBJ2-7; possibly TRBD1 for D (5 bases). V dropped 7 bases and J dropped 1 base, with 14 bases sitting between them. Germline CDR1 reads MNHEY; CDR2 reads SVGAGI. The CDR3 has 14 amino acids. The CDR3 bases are TGTGCCAGCACTACCAGGGAAGGGTCCTACGAGCAGTACTTC. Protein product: CASTTREGSYEQYF.

The CDR3 is CASSVVGDSYNEQFF. DNA for the CDR3: TGTGCCAGCAGCGTAGTAGGGGACTCATACAATGAGCAGTTCTTC. This sequence joins TRBV9 and TRBJ2-1, with D possibly matching TRBD2 (6 bases). The CDR3 contains 15 residues. Trimming shortened V by 0 bases and J by 4 bases, and 11 bases separated the two germline ends. Germline CDR1 and CDR2: SGDLS and YYNGEE.

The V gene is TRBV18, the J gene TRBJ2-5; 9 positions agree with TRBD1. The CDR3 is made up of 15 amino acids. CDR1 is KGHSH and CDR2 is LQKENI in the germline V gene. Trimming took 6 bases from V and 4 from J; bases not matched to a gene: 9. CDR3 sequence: CASSLSQGAAETQYF. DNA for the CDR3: TGTGCCAGCTCGCTTTCACAGGGGGCGGCAGAGACCCAGTACTTC.

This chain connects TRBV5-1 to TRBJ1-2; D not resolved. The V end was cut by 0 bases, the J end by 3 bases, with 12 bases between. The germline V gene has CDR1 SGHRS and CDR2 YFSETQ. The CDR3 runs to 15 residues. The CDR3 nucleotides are TGCGCCAGCAGCTTGGATCCTAACGAATACTATGGCTACACCTTC. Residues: CASSLDPNEYYGYTF.

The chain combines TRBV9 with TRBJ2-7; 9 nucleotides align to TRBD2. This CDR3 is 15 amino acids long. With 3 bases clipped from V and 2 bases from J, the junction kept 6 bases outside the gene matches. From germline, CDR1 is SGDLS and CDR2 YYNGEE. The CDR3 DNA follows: TGTGCCAGCAGCGCCCAAGCTAGCGGGGCCTACGAGCAGTACTTC. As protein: CASSAQASGAYEQYF. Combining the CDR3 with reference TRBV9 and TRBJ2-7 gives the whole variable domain DSGVTQTPKHLITATGQRVTLRCSPRSGDLSVYWYQQSLDQGLQFLIQYYNGEERAKGNILERFSAQQFPDLHSELNLSSLELGDSALYFCASSAQASGAYEQYFGPGTRLTVT.

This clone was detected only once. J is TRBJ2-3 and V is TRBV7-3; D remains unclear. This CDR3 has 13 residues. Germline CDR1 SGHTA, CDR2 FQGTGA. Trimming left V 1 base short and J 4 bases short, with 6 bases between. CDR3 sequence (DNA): TGTGCCAGCAGCTTAAACAGCGCAGATACGCAGTATTTT. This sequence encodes CASSLNSADTQYF.

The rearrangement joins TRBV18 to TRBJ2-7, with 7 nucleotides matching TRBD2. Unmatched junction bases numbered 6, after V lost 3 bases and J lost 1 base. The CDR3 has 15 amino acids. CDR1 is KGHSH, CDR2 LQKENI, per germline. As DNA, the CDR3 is TGTGCCAGCTCACCCCTGCAGGGAGGGTCCTACGAGCAGTACTTC. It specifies CASSPLQGGSYEQYF.

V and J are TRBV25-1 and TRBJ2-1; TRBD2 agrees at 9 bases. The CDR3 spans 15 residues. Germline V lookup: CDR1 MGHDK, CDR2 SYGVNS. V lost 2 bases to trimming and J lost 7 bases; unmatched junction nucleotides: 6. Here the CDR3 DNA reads TGTGCCAGCAGTGAAGCCGGCCTAGCGGGGAATGAGCAGTTCTTC. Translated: CASSEAGLAGNEQFF. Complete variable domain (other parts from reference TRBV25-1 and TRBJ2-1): EADIYQTPRYLVIGTGKKITLECSQTMGHDKMYWYQQDPGMELHLIHYSYGVNSTEKGDLSSESTVSRIRTEHFPLTLESARPSHTSQYLCASSEAGLAGNEQFFGPGTRLTVL.

The CDR3 DNA sequence: TGCGCCAGCAGCCAATCTGGACCGGGACGAGGTGAAGCTTTCTTT. This encodes CASSQSGPGRGEAFF. The chain recombines TRBV4-3 with TRBJ1-1, with D possibly TRBD1 on 5 matching bases. CDR1 is LGHNA, CDR2 YSLEER, per germline. Trimming took off 2 bases at V and 7 bases at J, with 17 bases between the two ends. There are 15 residues in the CDR3.

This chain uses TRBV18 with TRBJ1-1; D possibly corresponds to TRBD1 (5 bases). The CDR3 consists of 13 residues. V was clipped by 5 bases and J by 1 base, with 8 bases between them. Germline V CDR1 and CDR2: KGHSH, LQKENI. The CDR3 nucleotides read TGTGCCAGCTCAGATGGGACGAACACTGAAGCTTTCTTT. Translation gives CASSDGTNTEAFF.

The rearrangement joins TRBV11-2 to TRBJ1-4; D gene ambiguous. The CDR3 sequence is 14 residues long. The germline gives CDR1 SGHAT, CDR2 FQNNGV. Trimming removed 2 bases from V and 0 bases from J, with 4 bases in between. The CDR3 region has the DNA TGTGCCAGCAGCTTACAAGCAACTAATGAAAAACTGTTTTTT. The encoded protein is CASSLQATNEKLFF.

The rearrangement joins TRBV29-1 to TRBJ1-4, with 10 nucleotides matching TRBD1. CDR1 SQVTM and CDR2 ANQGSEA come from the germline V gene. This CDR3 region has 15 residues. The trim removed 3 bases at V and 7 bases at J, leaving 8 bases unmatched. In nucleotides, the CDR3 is TGCAGCGTTGAGGAATGGACAGGGGGGTTTGAAAAACTGTTTTTT. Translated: CSVEEWTGGFEKLFF.

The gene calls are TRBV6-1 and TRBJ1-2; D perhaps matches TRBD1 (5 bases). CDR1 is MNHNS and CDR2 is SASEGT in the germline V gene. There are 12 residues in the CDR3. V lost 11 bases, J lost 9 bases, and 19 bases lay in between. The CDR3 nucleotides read TGTGCCTTAGTGGGGACGCCGTCTCGCTACACCTTC. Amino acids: CALVGTPSRYTF.

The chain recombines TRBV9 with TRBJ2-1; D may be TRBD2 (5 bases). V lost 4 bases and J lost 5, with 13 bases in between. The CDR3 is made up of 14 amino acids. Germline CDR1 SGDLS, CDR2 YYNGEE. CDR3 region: CASSPGGQNNEQFF. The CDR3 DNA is TGTGCCAGCAGCCCAGGAGGCCAAAACAATGAGCAGTTCTTC.

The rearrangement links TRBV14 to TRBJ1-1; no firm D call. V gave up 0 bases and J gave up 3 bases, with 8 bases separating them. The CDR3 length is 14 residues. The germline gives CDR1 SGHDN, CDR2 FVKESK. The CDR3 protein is CASSQDSWYTEAFF. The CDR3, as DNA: TGTGCCAGCAGCCAAGATTCGTGGTACACTGAAGCTTTCTTT.

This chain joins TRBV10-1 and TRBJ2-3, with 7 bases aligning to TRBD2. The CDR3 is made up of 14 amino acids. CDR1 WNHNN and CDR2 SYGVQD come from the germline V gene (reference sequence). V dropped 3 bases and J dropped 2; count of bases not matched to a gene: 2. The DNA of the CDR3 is TGCGCCAGCAGTGAAGGGACTACCACAGATACGCAGTATTTT. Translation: CASSEGTTTDTQYF.

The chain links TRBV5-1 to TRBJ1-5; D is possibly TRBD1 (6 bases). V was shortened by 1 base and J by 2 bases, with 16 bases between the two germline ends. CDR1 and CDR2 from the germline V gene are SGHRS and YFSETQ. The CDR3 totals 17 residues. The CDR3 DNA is TGCGCCAGCAGCTTGAATCCGGGGGCGGGTGGCAATCAGCCCCAGCATTTT. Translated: CASSLNPGAGGNQPQHF.

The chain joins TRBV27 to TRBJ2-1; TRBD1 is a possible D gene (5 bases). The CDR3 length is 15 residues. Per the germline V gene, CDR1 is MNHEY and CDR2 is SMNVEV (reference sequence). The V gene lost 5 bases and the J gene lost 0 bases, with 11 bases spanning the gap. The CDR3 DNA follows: TGTGCCAGCAGTCCACAGGATAGCTCCTACAATGAGCAGTTCTTC. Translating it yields CASSPQDSSYNEQFF.

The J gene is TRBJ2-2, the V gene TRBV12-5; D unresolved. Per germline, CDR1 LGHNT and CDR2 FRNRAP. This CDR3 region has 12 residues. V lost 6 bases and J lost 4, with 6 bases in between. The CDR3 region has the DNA TGTGCTAGTGGCGGCATCACCGGGGAGCTGTTTTTT. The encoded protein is CASGGITGELFF. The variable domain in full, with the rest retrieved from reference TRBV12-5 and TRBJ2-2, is DARVTQTPRHKVTEMGQEVTMRCQPILGHNTVFWYRQTMMQGLELLAYFRNRAPLDDSGMPKDRFSAEMPDATLATLKIQPSEPRDSAVYFCASGGITGELFFGEGSRLTVL.

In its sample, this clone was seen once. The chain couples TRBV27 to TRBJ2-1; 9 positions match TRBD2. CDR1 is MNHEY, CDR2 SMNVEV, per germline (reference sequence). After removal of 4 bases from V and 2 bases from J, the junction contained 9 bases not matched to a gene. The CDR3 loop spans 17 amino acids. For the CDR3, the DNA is TGTGCCAGCAGTTCCTTGACTAGCGGAAGACCCTACAATGAGCAGTTCTTC. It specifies CASSSLTSGRPYNEQFF.

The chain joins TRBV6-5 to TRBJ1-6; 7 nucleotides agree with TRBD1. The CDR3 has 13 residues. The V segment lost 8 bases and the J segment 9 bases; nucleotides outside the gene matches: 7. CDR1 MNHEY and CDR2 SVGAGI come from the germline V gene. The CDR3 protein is CASGFRGFSPLHF. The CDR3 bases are TGTGCCAGCGGTTTCAGGGGGTTTTCACCCCTCCACTTT.

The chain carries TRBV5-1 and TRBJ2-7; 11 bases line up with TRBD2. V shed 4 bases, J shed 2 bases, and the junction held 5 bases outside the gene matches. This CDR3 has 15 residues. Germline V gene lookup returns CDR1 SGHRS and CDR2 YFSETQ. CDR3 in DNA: TGCGCCAGCAGCACCGCGACTAGCGGGACCTACGAGCAGTACTTC. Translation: CASSTATSGTYEQYF.

CDR3 nucleotide sequence: TGTGCCTGGAGGGTCCAGGTATACCAAGAGACCCAGTACTTC. Its protein is CAWRVQVYQETQYF. V and J are TRBV30 and TRBJ2-5; D is unresolved. The CDR3 sequence is 14 residues long. Germline V CDR1 and CDR2: GTSNPN, SVGIG (reference sequence). V gave up 3 bases and J gave up 0 bases, with 11 bases separating them.

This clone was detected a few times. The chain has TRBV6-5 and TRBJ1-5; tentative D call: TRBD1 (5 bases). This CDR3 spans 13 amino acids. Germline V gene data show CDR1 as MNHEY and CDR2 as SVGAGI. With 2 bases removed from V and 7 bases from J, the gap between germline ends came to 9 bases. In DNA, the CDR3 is TGTGCCAGCAGTTACGATCAGGGACAGCCCCAGCATTTT. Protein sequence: CASSYDQGQPQHF.